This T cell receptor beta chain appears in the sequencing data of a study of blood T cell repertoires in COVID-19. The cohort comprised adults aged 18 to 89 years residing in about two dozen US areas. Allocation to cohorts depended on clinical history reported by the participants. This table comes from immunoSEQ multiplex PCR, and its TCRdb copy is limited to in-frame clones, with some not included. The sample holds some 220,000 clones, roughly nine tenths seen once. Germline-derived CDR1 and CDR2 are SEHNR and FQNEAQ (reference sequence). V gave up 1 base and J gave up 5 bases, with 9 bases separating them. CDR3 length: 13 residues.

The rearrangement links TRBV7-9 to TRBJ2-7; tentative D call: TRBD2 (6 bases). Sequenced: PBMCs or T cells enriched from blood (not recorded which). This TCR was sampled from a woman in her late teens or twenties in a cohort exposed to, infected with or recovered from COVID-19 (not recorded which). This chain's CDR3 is CASSLVGGNEQYF. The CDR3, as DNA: TGTGCCAGCAGCTTAGTTGGAGGGAACGAGCAGTACTTC. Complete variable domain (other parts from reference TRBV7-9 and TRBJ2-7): DTGVSQNPRHKITKRGQNVTFRCDPISEHNRLYWYRQTLGQGPEFLTYFQNEAQLEKSRLLSDRFSAERPKGSFSTLEIQRTEQGDSAMYLCASSLVGGNEQYFGPGTRLTVT.